The 5 T cell receptor beta chains listed next were all sequenced from one sample in a study of T-cell memory formation after mild COVID-19. Via MiXCR, TCRdb re-called the 5' RACE reads, giving one row per CDR3 protein. The data show some 490,000 distinct CDR3 sequences, 15% to 20% seen once. The material sequenced was PBMCs or a T cell subset sorted from them (not recorded which). Receptors were obtained from an adult woman who had mild COVID-19 (a few samples of this study predate the infection). Cell type and time point are not known.

Ten or more counts support this clonotype. The rearrangement uses TRBV18 and TRBJ2-5, with D maybe TRBD1 (5 bases). The V gene's germline CDR1 is KGHSH and CDR2 LQKENI. V was trimmed by 3 bases and J by 5 bases, leaving 10 bases between them. CDR3 size: 13 residues. The CDR3 region has the DNA TGTGCCAGCTCACCCGACAGAGCGGAGACCCAGTACTTC. Translating gives CASSPDRAETQYF.

This clonotype showed up just a few times. This chain links TRBV12-3 or TRBV12-4 with TRBJ2-1, with 9 positions matching TRBD2. The CDR3 covers 16 residues. V shed 6 bases, J shed 0 bases, and the junction held 6 bases outside the gene matches. This chain's CDR3 is CASRDATSGSYNEQFF. CDR3 nucleotide sequence: TGTGCCAGCAGAGACGCGACTAGCGGCTCCTACAATGAGCAGTTCTTC.

CDR3 amino acids: CASSLAGKRNGELFF. The DNA of the CDR3 is TGTGCCAGCAGCTTAGCGGGAAAAAGGAACGGGGAGCTGTTTTTT. The chain uses TRBV7-2 and TRBJ2-2; D is unclear. Germline V gives CDR1 SGHTA, CDR2 FQGNSA. V lost 0 bases and J lost 7, with 12 bases in between. The CDR3 has 15 residues.

This clonotype came up many times. The chain joins TRBV10-3 to TRBJ1-5; 7 nucleotides align to TRBD1. In germline, CDR1 is ENHRY, CDR2 SYGVKD. The CDR3 is made up of 17 amino acids. Losses at the gene ends were 0 bases for V and 0 bases for J; bases not matched to a gene: 5. The CDR3 is CAISESEGANSNQPQHF. The CDR3 nucleotides read TGTGCCATCAGTGAGTCTGAGGGGGCCAATAGCAATCAGCCCCAGCATTTT.

This clonotype was seen a handful of times. V and J are TRBV27 and TRBJ1-1; the match to TRBD1 covers 10 bases. The CDR3 consists of 13 residues. Trimming took 2 bases from V and 11 from J; bases not matched to a gene: 5. From germline, CDR1 is MNHEY and CDR2 SMNVEV (reference sequence). CDR3 in amino acids: CASSLDRGLGAFF. The CDR3 DNA sequence: TGTGCCAGCAGTTTAGACAGGGGGCTGGGGGCTTTCTTT.